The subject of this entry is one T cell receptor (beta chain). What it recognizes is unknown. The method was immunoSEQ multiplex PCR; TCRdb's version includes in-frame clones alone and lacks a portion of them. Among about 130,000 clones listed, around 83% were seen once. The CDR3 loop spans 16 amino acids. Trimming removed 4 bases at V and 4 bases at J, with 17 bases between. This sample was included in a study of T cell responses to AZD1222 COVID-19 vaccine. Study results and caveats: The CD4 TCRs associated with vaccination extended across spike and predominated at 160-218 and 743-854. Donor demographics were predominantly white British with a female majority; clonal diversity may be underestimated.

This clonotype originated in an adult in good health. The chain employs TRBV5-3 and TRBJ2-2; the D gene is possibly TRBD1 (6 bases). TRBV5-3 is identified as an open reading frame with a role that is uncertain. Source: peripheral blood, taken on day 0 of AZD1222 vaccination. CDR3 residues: CARSHPQGPFTGELFF. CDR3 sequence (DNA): TGTGCCAGAAGCCATCCGCAGGGGCCTTTCACCGGGGAGCTGTTTTTT.